The 28 T cell receptor beta chains below come from one sample, sequenced in a study of shared clonotypes between healthy human individuals (TCRdb year 2020). Library construction relied on the immunoSEQ multiplex PCR assay. TCRdb provides this immuneACCESS table in a form limited to in-frame rearrangements. Some clones are lacking; in checked studies, under half of them reflect an unresolved V gene, and why the rest are absent is not known. In this sample the table shows about 730,000 clones, around 77% of which occur a single time. The ten largest clonotypes hold roughly 1.8% of the sample. The material sequenced was memory CD4+ T cells sorted from blood. The label giving this sample's cell subset or site can be read as: CD45RA-negative fraction. These receptors came from a woman aged 25 to 45 in good health.

The chain links TRBV10-3 to TRBJ2-3; the D is unclear. The V and J ends lost 0 bases and 7 bases respectively, with 5 bases between them. The CDR3 runs 12 residues. Germline loops: CDR1 ENHRY, CDR2 SYGVKD. CDR3 in amino acids: CAISESKYTQYF. DNA for the CDR3: TGTGCCATCAGTGAGTCTAAATATACGCAGTATTTT.

This chain connects TRBV5-1 to TRBJ1-4; TRBD1 agrees at 9 bases. Germline-derived CDR1 and CDR2 are SGHRS and YFSETQ. Trimming removed 4 bases from V and 9 bases from J; junction bases left unmatched: 7. This CDR3 contains 14 residues. The CDR3 region is CASSAGTGTQKLFF. CDR3 nucleotide sequence: TGCGCCAGCAGCGCCGGGACAGGGACACAAAAACTGTTTTTT.

The DNA for the CDR3 is TGTGCCAGCAGTTCCCTAGCGGGAGTTACTGCAGATACGCAGTATTTT. Translating it yields CASSSLAGVTADTQYF. This chain links TRBV28 with TRBJ2-3, with 10 bases lining up with TRBD2. CDR1 and CDR2 (germline): MDHEN, SYDVKM. Trimming cost V 4 bases and J 4 bases; bases outside gene matches: 8. The length of the CDR3 is 16 residues.

The chain employs TRBV2 and TRBJ2-7; unclear D gene. V lost 7 bases and J lost 4, with 5 bases in between. The germline gives CDR1 SNHLY, CDR2 FYNNEI. CDR3 length: 10 residues. DNA for the CDR3: TGTGCCAGCACACGGTACGAGCAGTACTTC. Residues: CASTRYEQYF.

The chain links TRBV18 to TRBJ2-2, with 8 bases that match TRBD1. The CDR3 is 16 amino acids. The germline gives CDR1 KGHSH, CDR2 LQKENI. The J segment lost 8 bases and the V segment lost 6 bases, leaving 14 bases of the junction unmatched. CDR3 in DNA: TGTGCCAGCTCCTTAACCGGGACAGGCTCGAAAGGGGAGCTGTTTTTT. Amino acid sequence: CASSLTGTGSKGELFF. The variable domain in full, with the rest retrieved from reference TRBV18 and TRBJ2-2, is NAGVMQNPRHLVRRRGQEARLRCSPMKGHSHVYWYRQLPEEGLKFMVYLQKENIIDESGMPKERFSAEFPKEGPSILRIQQVVRGDSAAYFCASSLTGTGSKGELFFGEGSRLTVL.

This clone showed up many times. This chain links TRBV19 with TRBJ2-5, with TRBD2 identical over 9 bases. The CDR3 spans 15 residues. Trimming took 3 bases from V and 7 from J; bases not matched to a gene: 9. From germline, CDR1 is LNHDA and CDR2 SQIVND (reference sequence). This CDR3 is CASSIIAGAHGTQYF. CDR3 coding DNA: TGTGCCAGTAGTATTATAGCGGGAGCACACGGGACCCAGTACTTC.

The chain employs TRBV7-9 and TRBJ2-5; 7 bases line up with TRBD1. The CDR3 runs 14 residues. The V gene end was trimmed by 8 bases and the J gene end by 3 bases; junction bases not matched to a gene: 9. Germline V gene data show CDR1 as SEHNR and CDR2 as FQNEAQ (reference sequence). The CDR3 reads CASLQAGGEETQYF. For the CDR3, the DNA is TGTGCCAGCCTCCAGGCAGGGGGTGAAGAGACCCAGTACTTC.

The chain employs TRBV9 and TRBJ2-2; D unresolved. The CDR3 extends over 14 amino acids. Between the trimmed V and J ends, which lost 1 base and 4 bases, there was a span of 8 bases. The germline V gene encodes CDR1 SGDLS and CDR2 YYNGEE. The CDR3 nucleotides read TGTGCCAGCAGCGTACGATGGGGCACCGGGGAGCTGTTTTTT. Its protein product is CASSVRWGTGELFF.

The V gene is TRBV5-1, the J gene TRBJ1-1, with D perhaps TRBD1 (5 bases). Between the trimmed V and J ends, which lost 3 bases and 1 base, there was a span of 13 bases. Looked up from germline, CDR1 is SGHRS and CDR2 is YFSETQ. The CDR3 has 15 residues. CDR3 protein: CASSSEWGKNTEAFF. In DNA, the CDR3 is TGCGCCAGCAGCTCGGAATGGGGGAAGAACACTGAAGCTTTCTTT. Looking up the rest from reference TRBV5-1 and TRBJ1-1 gives the full variable domain: KAGVTQTPRYLIKTRGQQVTLSCSPISGHRSVSWYQQTPGQGLQFLFEYFSETQRNKGNFPGRFSGRQFSNSRSEMNVSTLELGDSALYLCASSSEWGKNTEAFFGQGTRLTVV.

For the CDR3, the DNA is TGCGCCAGCAGCTTGAAGGGCTTAAATGAGCAGTTCTTC. Encoded protein: CASSLKGLNEQFF. V is TRBV5-1 and J is TRBJ2-1, with unresolved D. The CDR3 is made up of 13 amino acids. The V end lost 1 base, the J end lost 7 bases, and 9 bases lay between the germline ends. CDR1 SGHRS and CDR2 YFSETQ come from the germline V gene.

The chain is built from TRBV10-3 and TRBJ1-2, with D perhaps matching TRBD1 (6 bases). Germline-derived CDR1 and CDR2 are ENHRY and SYGVKD. Between the trimmed V and J ends, which lost 4 bases and 0 bases, there was a span of 9 bases. CDR3 size: 14 residues. For the CDR3, the DNA is TGTGCCATCAGTGGGGACACCTCTAACTATGGCTACACCTTC. Translated: CAISGDTSNYGYTF.

The chain joins TRBV6-1 to TRBJ2-2, with D possibly matching TRBD2 (5 bases). V was clipped by 4 bases and J by 7 bases, with 13 bases between them. The CDR3 is 14 residues long. Germline V gene data show CDR1 as MNHNS and CDR2 as SASEGT. DNA of the CDR3: TGTGCCAGCAGTGTCGAGGGTAGGATCGGGGAGCTGTTTTTT. Translating it yields CASSVEGRIGELFF.

This clone has just a few counts. The chain couples TRBV19 to TRBJ1-5, with no clear D. The CDR3 is 12 amino acids. In germline, CDR1 is LNHDA, CDR2 SQIVND (reference sequence). The germline V and J ends were trimmed by 7 bases and 7 bases, with 11 bases remaining between them. In DNA form, the CDR3 reads TGTGCCAGTACGGGCCCAGAACAGCCCCAGCATTTT. Translating it yields CASTGPEQPQHF.

The genes are TRBV7-9 and TRBJ1-3; 7 bases agree with TRBD1. The CDR3 is 16 amino acids. V lost 5 bases and J lost 0; bases outside the gene matches: 7. Germline V gene lookup returns CDR1 SEHNR and CDR2 FQNEAQ (reference sequence). The CDR3 spells CASSPGTDYSGNTIYF. The CDR3 DNA reads as TGTGCCAGCAGCCCCGGGACAGATTACTCTGGAAACACCATATATTTT.

CDR3 in amino acids: CASSERAGSTDTQYF. The CDR3 nucleotides read TGTGCCAGCAGTGAAAGGGCGGGAAGCACAGATACGCAGTATTTT. J is TRBJ2-3 and V is TRBV6-1; D is possibly TRBD2 (6 bases). Trimming pared 2 bases from V and 0 bases from J, leaving 9 bases between. There are 15 residues in the CDR3. From germline, CDR1 is MNHNS and CDR2 SASEGT.

The sample holds a few counts of this clone. The chain is built from TRBV27 and TRBJ2-1; TRBD2 matches at 8 bases. The V gene's germline CDR1 is MNHEY and CDR2 SMNVEV (reference sequence). V shed 6 bases, J shed 4 bases, and the junction held 8 bases outside the gene matches. The CDR3 has 15 residues. In DNA, the CDR3 is TGTGCCAGCAGATCAGCGGGAGTGAGGTACAATGAGCAGTTCTTC. As protein: CASRSAGVRYNEQFF.

V is TRBV28 and J is TRBJ2-7; 7 bases are a match to TRBD2. Germline CDR1 and CDR2: MDHEN and SYDVKM. V was clipped by 8 bases and J by 4 bases; unmatched bases: 14. The CDR3 sequence is 15 residues long. The CDR3 is CASGSSAGMTYEQYF. DNA of the CDR3: TGTGCCAGCGGGTCTTCAGCGGGAATGACTTACGAGCAGTACTTC.

This clone was observed a handful of times. The sample carries other DNA sequences with the same CDR3. The chain couples TRBV6-5 to TRBJ2-3; D may correspond to TRBD1 or TRBD2 (6 bases each). V lost 2 bases and J lost 0, with 9 bases in between. The CDR3 is 15 amino acids. Germline V gene data show CDR1 as MNHEY and CDR2 as SVGAGI. The CDR3 spells CASSYRGASTDTQYF. For the CDR3, the DNA is TGTGCCAGCAGTTACAGGGGGGCGAGCACAGATACGCAGTATTTT.

Worth noting for this clone: Within the sample, other DNA sequences also encode this same CDR3. The chain has TRBV6-5 and TRBJ1-5; TRBD1 matches at 7 bases. J lost 3 bases, V lost 6 bases, and 5 bases had no gene match. Germline lookup yields CDR1 MNHEY and CDR2 SVGAGI. The CDR3 contains 14 residues. This CDR3 reads CASSRTGFNQPQHF. As DNA, the CDR3 is TGTGCCAGCAGCCGGACAGGTTTCAATCAGCCCCAGCATTTT.

The CDR3 nucleotides are TGTGCCAGCAGTAAAGGAGGAGGGACCTCGTTCATCGAGCAGTACTTC. Its protein is CASSKGGGTSFIEQYF. The chain uses TRBV6-1 and TRBJ2-7; perhaps TRBD2 as D (6 bases). V lost 5 bases to trimming and J lost 6 bases, with 23 bases between them. The CDR3 spans 16 residues. From germline, CDR1 is MNHNS and CDR2 SASEGT.

This clone was seen more than once but under ten times. The chain couples TRBV20-1 to TRBJ2-7; D is ambiguous. The V end was cut by 6 bases, the J end by 10 bases, with 13 bases between. Germline V gene lookup returns CDR1 DFQATT and CDR2 SNEGSKA (reference sequence). The CDR3 loop spans 10 amino acids. CDR3 protein: CSAADWIQYF. DNA of the CDR3: TGCAGTGCGGCCGACTGGATACAGTACTTC.

This clone was detected only once. The rearrangement joins TRBV6-1 to TRBJ1-2, with 8 bases lining up with TRBD1. The J segment lost 3 bases and the V segment lost 8 bases, leaving 2 bases of the junction unmatched. CDR1 is MNHNS, CDR2 SASEGT, per germline. The CDR3 loop spans 12 amino acids. CDR3 amino acids: CASGQGDYGYTF. CDR3 nucleotide sequence: TGTGCCAGCGGACAGGGTGACTATGGCTACACCTTC.

The V gene is TRBV18, the J gene TRBJ1-1; D ambiguous. Between the trimmed V and J ends, which lost 3 bases and 1 base, there was a span of 12 bases. The CDR3 is 15 amino acids. Germline-derived CDR1 and CDR2 are KGHSH and LQKENI. For the CDR3, the DNA is TGTGCCAGCTCACCTACCGGGCGGCCGAACACTGAAGCTTTCTTT. This gives the protein CASSPTGRPNTEAFF.

The chain couples TRBV28 to TRBJ2-5; 12 bases align to TRBD1. The germline gives CDR1 MDHEN, CDR2 SYDVKM. This CDR3 contains 16 residues. After removal of 6 bases from V and 3 bases from J, the junction contained 8 bases not matched to a gene. Here the CDR3 reads CASRQAGTGGEETQYF. The CDR3 region has the DNA TGTGCCAGCAGACAGGCCGGGACAGGGGGCGAAGAGACCCAGTACTTC.

Details on this clone: Within the sample, other DNA sequences also encode this same CDR3. J is TRBJ2-1 and V is TRBV11-2, with TRBD1 as a possible D gene (6 bases). Germline lookup yields CDR1 SGHAT and CDR2 FQNNGV. This CDR3 spans 14 amino acids. V was pared by 2 bases and J by 4 bases, with 9 bases between. The CDR3 DNA follows: TGTGCCAGCAGCTTATCAGGGGCATACAATGAGCAGTTCTTC. Amino acid sequence: CASSLSGAYNEQFF.

This clone was detected a few times. This rearrangement joins TRBV6-1 to TRBJ1-3; D uncertain. Per the germline V gene, CDR1 is MNHNS and CDR2 is SASEGT. With 5 bases removed from V and 0 bases from J, the gap between germline ends came to 11 bases. The CDR3 extends over 15 amino acids. CDR3 nucleotide sequence: TGTGCCAGCAGTTTGGGCGGAGTCTCTGGAAACACCATATATTTT. Translated, it gives CASSLGGVSGNTIYF.

V and J are TRBV19 and TRBJ2-7; 9 positions agree with TRBD1. The CDR3 covers 15 residues. CDR1 and CDR2 from the germline V gene are LNHDA and SQIVND (reference sequence). V lost 5 bases to trimming and J lost 4 bases; unmatched junction nucleotides: 9. The CDR3, as DNA: TGTGCCAGTAGTGGCGCGGGACAGGGCTCATACGAGCAGTACTTC. This encodes CASSGAGQGSYEQYF.

The CDR3 loop is CASSPEGQETQYF. CDR3 nucleotides: TGCGCCAGCAGCCCGGAGGGCCAAGAGACCCAGTACTTC. The V gene is TRBV5-1, the J gene TRBJ2-5; maybe TRBD2 (6 bases). This CDR3 has 13 residues. Germline V lookup: CDR1 SGHRS, CDR2 YFSETQ. V was pared by 4 bases and J by 1 base, with 8 bases between.